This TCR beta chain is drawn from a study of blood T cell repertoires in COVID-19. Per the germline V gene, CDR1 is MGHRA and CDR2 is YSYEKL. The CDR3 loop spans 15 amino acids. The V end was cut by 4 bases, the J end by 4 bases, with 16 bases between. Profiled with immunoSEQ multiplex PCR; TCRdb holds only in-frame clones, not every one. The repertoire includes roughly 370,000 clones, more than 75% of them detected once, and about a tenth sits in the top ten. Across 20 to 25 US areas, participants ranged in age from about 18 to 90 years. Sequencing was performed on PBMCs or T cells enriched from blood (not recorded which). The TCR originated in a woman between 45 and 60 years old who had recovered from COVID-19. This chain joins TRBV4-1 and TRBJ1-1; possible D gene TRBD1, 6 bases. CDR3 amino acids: CASSLRQAPTTEAFF. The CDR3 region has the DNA TGCGCCAGCAGCCTAAGACAGGCCCCGACCACTGAAGCTTTCTTT.